This TCR beta chain was captured in a study of T cells after yellow fever vaccination. Study information: Fractions of limited cellularity were prepared by means of SMART-Seq v4 Ultra Low Input. Overall study results and limits: Post-booster repertoires contained most primary-vaccination clones again (approximately 97% CD4, 85% to 90% CD8).

Using its own MiXCR run on the 5' RACE reads, TCRdb lists one record per CDR3 protein. The repertoire consists of 610,000 or so distinct CDR3 sequences, with 9% to 15% occurring once and the leading ten covering more than 12%. This clonotype was recorded many times. The antigen is undetermined. The CDR3 runs to 15 residues. Trimming shortened V by 3 bases and J by 4 bases, and 12 bases separated the two germline ends. Per germline, CDR1 SGHTA and CDR2 FQGNSA. The J gene is TRBJ1-4, the V gene TRBV7-2; D is ambiguous. Source: PBMCs, taken on the day of the yellow fever booster vaccination. The clonotype originates from a man aged 25-45 years who received the YFV17D yellow fever vaccine. The CDR3 here is CASSFSGRVNEKLFF. The CDR3 DNA is TGTGCCAGCAGCTTCTCCGGTCGCGTTAATGAAAAACTGTTTTTT.